The T cell receptor beta chain described here comes from a study of chemoradiotherapy in HPV16-positive cancers. This clone occurred a few times. Its antigen is unknown. Study-level points and caveats: HPV-specific T cells were functionally defined from only a couple of HPV16-positive patients. Non-HPV-specific T cells did not expand in tumors during treatment, whereas candidate HPV-specific clones and E7-related motifs did.

Profiled with immunoSEQ multiplex PCR; TCRdb holds only in-frame clones, not every one. The table includes roughly 40,000 clones, around 82% detected once. Repertoires were sampled repeatedly during chemoradiotherapy. Germline CDR1 MNHEY, CDR2 SVGAGI. CDR3 length equals 16 residues. V was cut by 0 bases and J by 0 bases, with 9 bases left in between. This material consisted of blood, taken from a patient who underwent chemoradiotherapy. The sequence came from a human donor with HPV-associated anogenital cancer. The rearrangement uses TRBV6-5 and TRBJ1-3; D uncertain. The CDR3: CASSYSFTDSGNTIYF. The DNA of the CDR3 is TGTGCCAGCAGTTACTCGTTCACAGACTCTGGAAACACCATATATTTT.